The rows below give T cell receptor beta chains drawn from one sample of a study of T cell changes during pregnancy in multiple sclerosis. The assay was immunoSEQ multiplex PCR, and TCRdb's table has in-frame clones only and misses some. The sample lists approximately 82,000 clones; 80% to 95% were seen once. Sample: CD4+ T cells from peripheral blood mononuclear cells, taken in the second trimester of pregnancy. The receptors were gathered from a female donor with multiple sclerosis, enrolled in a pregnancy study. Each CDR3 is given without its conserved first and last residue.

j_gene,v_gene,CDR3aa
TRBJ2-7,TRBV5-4,ASSFEPSYEQY
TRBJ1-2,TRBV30,AWRQGAAGNYGYT
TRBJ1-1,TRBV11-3,ASSLSRFKHSHTEAF
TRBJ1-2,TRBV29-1,SVELLAAGYYGYT
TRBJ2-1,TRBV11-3,ASSSRGTLSNEQF
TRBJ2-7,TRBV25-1,ASSDVSPFYEQY
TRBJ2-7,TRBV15,ATSRDYTNYEQY
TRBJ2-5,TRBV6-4,ASSESQGGTQY
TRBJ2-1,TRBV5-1,ASRQGNGGASNEQF
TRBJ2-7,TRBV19,ASSTPGLAGIEQY
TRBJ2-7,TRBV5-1,ASSPTAGAYYEQY
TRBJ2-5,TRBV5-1,ASSLAGGPTKETQY
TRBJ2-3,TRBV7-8,ASSPNTLARNTQY
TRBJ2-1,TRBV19,ASSKTSGDYNEQF
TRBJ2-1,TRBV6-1,ASSGLAGGYEQF
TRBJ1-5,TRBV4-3,ASSQEIQGRNSNQPQH
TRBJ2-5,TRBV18,ASSPSSFETQY
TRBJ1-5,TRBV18,ASSSTGGTKPQH
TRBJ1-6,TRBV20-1,SARMSSPLH
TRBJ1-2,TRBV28,ASSRGGASIYGYT
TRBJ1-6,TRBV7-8,ASSRSGRFGSYNSPLH
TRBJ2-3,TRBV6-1,ASSEALDSRDTQY
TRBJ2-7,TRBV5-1,ASSWGRTVYEQY
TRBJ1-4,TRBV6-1,ASSGTGWSEKLF
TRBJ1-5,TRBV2,ASSLRGDRAIQPQH
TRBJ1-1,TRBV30,AWSFPGQGNTEAF
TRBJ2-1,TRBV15,ATSRVGSGNNEQF
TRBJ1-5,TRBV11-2,ASSLEATGLSNQPQH
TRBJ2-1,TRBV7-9,ASSATASQWTNEQF
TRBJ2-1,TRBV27,ASSFLPSGGAGEQF
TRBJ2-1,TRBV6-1,ASSEVEETKQF
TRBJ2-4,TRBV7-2,ASSLPQGPQNIQY
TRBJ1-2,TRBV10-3,AIRNWTGSNYGYT
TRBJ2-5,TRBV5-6,ASSLSRLAGESSETQY
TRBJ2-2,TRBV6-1,ASSELVSAGELF
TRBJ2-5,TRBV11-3,ASSPSVLRFQETQY
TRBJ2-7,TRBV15,ATSRDRYEQY
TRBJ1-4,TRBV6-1,ASSDYRTQSEKLF
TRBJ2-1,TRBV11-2,ASSLDVRRRSNEQF
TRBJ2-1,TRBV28,ASSSLAGGTPGYNEQF
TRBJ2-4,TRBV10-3,AISGGTSGGQNIQY
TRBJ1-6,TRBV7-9,ASSGETGSNSPLH
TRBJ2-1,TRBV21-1,ASSPRGVSPYNEQF
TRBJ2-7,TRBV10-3,AISESGTGGRYEQY
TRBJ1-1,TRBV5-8,ASSLAQSRREGNTEAF
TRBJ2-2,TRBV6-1,ASTGTSGSTGELF
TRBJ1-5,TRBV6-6,ASSLHQPQH
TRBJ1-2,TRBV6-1,ASSQTGYGYT
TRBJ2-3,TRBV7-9,ASSLNGYTDTQY
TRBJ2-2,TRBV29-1,SVAKLAGETGELF
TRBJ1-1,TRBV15,ATSRDLLGAITEAF
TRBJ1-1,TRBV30,AWSLVLNTEAF
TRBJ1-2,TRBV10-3,ASYRLAGDYT
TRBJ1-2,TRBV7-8,ASSAGDREWNYGYT
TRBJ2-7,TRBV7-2,ASSLEGPGQAAHEQY
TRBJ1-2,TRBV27,ASSRRVGTIGGYT
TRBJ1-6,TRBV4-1,ASSQDRINSPLH
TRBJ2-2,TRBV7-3,ASSLEGNTGELF
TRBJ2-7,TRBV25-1,ASSDPPDRTGMEKQY